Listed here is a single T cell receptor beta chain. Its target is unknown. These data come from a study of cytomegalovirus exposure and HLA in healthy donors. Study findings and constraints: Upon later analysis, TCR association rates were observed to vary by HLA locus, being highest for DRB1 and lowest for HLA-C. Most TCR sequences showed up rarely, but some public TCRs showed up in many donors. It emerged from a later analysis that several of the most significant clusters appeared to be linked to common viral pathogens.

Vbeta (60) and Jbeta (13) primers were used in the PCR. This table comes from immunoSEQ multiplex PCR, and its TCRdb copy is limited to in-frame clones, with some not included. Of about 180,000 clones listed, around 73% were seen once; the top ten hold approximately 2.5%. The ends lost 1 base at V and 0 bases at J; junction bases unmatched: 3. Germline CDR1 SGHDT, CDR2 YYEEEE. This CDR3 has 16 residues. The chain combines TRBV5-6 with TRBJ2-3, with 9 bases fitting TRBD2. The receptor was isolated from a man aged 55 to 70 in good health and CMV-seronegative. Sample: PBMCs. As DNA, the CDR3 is TGTGCCAGCAGCTTGTTAACTAGCGGGAGCACAGATACGCAGTATTTT. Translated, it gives CASSLLTSGSTDTQYF.